The T cell receptor (beta chain) described here comes from a study of CD8+CD57+ T cells in acquired aplastic anemia. For the study at large: Across the sorted CD4+ and CD8+ cells, DNA amounts averaged roughly 3 ug.

The study profiled TCR beta VDJ and CDR3 using genomic DNA as template. TCRdb recomputed calls from the reads with MiXCR, one row per CDR3 protein. Of 260,000 or so distinct CDR3 sequences in the sample, less than 85% were seen once. Broader study findings: The number of CD8+ CDR3 sequences shared by patients and controls was twenty-nine.

CD8+CD57+ cell expansion, shown by flow cytometry, had occurred in the patients selected for sequencing. Untreated patients provided the blood samples, with no therapy given before sampling. This clonotype was found a few times. What it binds is unknown. The junction departs from germline at one end; a sequencing error may be responsible. CDR3 length: 13 residues. Germline loops: CDR1 SNHLY, CDR2 FYNNEI. The TCR was taken from a human donor with aplastic anemia. V is TRBV2 and J is TRBJ2-3; TRBD1 or TRBD2 may be the D gene (5 bases each). Sequencing input: sorted CD4+, CD8+, or CD8+CD57+ T cells (not recorded which) from PBMCs. The CDR3 nucleotides read TGTGCCAGCGGGGACGGGGCCAAAGATAAGCAGTATTTT. This codes for CASGDGAKDKQYF.